These T cell receptor beta chains were read from a single sample in a study of blood T cell repertoires in COVID-19. TCRdb's copy holds only in-frame clones and misses some; the assay was immunoSEQ multiplex PCR. The sample has 140,000 to 150,000 clones; over 70% are singletons. The material sequenced was peripheral blood. These receptors were collected from a woman between 55 and 75 years old with acute or convalescent COVID-19. CDR3s include the opening cysteine and the closing phenylalanine or tryptophan. D genes are given only for firm matches. The size of a clone is reported for some rows only, either as once, few or many, or as a class for expanded clones.

size	J	V	D	CDR3	DNA
-	TRBJ2-7	TRBV11-2	TRBD2	CASTSAGAQREQYF	TGTGCCAGCACCTCAGCGGGGGCGCAAAGGGAGCAGTACTTC
-	TRBJ1-2	TRBV27	-	CASSLTGGQYGYTF	TGTGCCAGCAGTTTAACGGGCGGACAGTATGGCTACACCTTC
-	TRBJ2-7	TRBV4-1	TRBD2	CASSYTSGGYEQYF	TGCGCCAGCAGCTATACTAGCGGCGGATACGAGCAGTACTTC
-	TRBJ2-1	TRBV28	-	CASSADYLANEQFF	TGTGCCAGCAGCGCGGACTACTTAGCGAATGAGCAGTTCTTC
-	TRBJ2-1	TRBV7-9	TRBD1	CASSLSGTGVNEQFF	TGTGCCAGCAGCCTTTCCGGGACAGGGGTTAATGAGCAGTTCTTC
-	TRBJ2-2	TRBV28	-	CASSTGEGPLVSDGELFF	TGTGCCAGCAGCACGGGAGAGGGGCCCCTAGTTTCTGACGGGGAGCTGTTTTTT
-	TRBJ1-2	TRBV6-5	TRBD1	CASSYKQGGYGYTF	TGTGCCAGCAGTTATAAACAGGGGGGCTATGGCTACACCTTC
-	TRBJ1-2	TRBV19	-	CASSKVRTSGYTF	TGTGCCAGTAGTAAAGTCAGAACGTCGGGCTACACCTTC
-	TRBJ2-1	TRBV5-1	-	CASSSRAGHSAYNEQFF	TGCGCCAGCAGTTCCCGGGCGGGCCACTCCGCCTACAATGAGCAGTTCTTC
-	TRBJ2-7	TRBV10-3	TRBD2	CAISDQPGLGSYEQYF	TGTGCCATCAGTGACCAGCCGGGACTAGGATCCTACGAGCAGTACTTC
-	TRBJ2-1	TRBV6-6	-	CASSYSVGESNEQFF	TGTGCCAGCAGTTACTCGGTGGGAGAGAGCAATGAGCAGTTCTTC
-	TRBJ2-1	TRBV3-1/TRBV3-2	TRBD2	CASSQDWPGTSGRVPSNEQFF	TGTGCCAGCAGCCAAGATTGGCCGGGGACTAGCGGGAGGGTACCCTCCAATGAGCAGTTCTTC
-	TRBJ1-4	TRBV19	-	CASSGTIREKLFF	TGTGCCAGTTCCGGGACTATACGTGAAAAACTGTTTTTT
-	TRBJ2-2	TRBV6-1	-	CASSDSRVSGELFF	TGTGCCAGCAGTGATAGCAGGGTGTCCGGGGAGCTGTTTTTT
-	TRBJ2-7	TRBV20-1	-	CSASVPGVYEQYF	TGCAGTGCTAGTGTTCCAGGGGTTTACGAGCAGTACTTC
-	TRBJ2-5	TRBV5-1	-	CASSLVTIETQYF	TGCGCCAGCAGCTTGGTCACTATCGAGACCCAGTACTTC
once	TRBJ1-2	TRBV24-1	TRBD1	CATSDRDSLGGYTF	TGTGCCACCAGTGACCGGGACAGCCTCGGAGGCTACACCTTC
-	TRBJ1-5	TRBV7-9	-	CASSPEGSQPQHF	TGTGCCAGCAGCCCGGAAGGGAGCCAGCCCCAGCATTTT